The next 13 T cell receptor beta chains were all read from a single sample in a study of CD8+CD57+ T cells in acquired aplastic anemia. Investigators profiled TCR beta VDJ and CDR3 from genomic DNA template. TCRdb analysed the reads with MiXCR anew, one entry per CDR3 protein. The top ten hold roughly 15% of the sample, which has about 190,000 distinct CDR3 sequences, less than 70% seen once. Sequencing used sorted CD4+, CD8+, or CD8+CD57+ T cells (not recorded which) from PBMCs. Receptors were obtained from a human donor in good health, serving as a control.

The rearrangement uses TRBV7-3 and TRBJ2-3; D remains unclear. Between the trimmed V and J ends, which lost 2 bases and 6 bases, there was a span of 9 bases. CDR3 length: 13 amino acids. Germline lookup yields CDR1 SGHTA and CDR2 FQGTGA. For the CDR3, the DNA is TGTGCCAGCAGCTTAGATCTTGCGGATACGCAGTATTTT. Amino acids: CASSLDLADTQYF.

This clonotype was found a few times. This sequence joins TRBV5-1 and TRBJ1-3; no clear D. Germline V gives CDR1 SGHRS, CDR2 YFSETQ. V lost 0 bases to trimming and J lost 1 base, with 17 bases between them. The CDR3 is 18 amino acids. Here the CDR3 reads CASSLAGIIPESGNTIYF. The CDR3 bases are TGCGCCAGCAGCTTGGCGGGCATCATACCGGAATCTGGAAACACCATATATTTT.

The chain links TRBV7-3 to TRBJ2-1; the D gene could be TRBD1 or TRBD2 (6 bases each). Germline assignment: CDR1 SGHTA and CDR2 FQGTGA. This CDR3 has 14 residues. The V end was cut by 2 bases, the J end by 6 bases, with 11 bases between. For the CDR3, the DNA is TGTGCCAGCAGCTTAGTGGAGGGGGGCAATGAGCAGTTCTTC. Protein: CASSLVEGGNEQFF.

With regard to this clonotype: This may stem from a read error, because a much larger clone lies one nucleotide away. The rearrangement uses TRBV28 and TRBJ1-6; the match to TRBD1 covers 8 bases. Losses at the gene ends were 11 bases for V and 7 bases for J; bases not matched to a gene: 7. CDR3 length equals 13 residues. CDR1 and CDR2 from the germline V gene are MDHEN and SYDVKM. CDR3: CAGVGQANSPLHF. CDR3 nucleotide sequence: TGTGCCGGCGTGGGACAGGCAAATTCACCCCTCCACTTT. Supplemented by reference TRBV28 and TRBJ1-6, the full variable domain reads DVKVTQSSRYLVKRTGEKVFLECVQDMDHENMFWYRQDPGLGLRLIYFSYDVKMKEKGDIPEGYSVSREKKERFSLILESASTNQTSMYLCAGVGQANSPLHFGNGTRLTVT.

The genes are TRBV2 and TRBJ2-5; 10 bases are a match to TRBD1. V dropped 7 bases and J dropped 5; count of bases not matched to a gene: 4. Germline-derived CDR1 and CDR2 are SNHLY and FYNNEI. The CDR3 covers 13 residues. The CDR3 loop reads CASIRDRGETQYF. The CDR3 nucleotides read TGTGCCAGCATCCGGGACAGGGGCGAGACCCAGTACTTC.

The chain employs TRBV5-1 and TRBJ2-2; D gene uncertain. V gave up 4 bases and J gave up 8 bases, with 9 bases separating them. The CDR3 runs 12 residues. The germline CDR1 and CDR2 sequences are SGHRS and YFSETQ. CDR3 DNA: TGCGCCAGCAGCCCAATGACAGGGGAGCTGTTTTTT. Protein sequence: CASSPMTGELFF.

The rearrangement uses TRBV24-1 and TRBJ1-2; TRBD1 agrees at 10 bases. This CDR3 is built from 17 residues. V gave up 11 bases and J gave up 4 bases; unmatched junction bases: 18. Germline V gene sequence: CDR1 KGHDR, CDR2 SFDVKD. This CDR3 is CAIESAVPGQGIYGYTF. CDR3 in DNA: TGTGCCATCGAGTCCGCGGTTCCGGGACAGGGGATCTATGGCTACACCTTC.

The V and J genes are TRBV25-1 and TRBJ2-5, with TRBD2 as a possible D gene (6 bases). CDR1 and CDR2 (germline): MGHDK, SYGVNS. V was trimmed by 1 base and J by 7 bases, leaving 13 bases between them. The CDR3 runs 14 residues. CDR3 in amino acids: CASSEWGTGGTQYF. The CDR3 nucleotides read TGTGCCAGCAGTGAATGGGGGACTGGCGGGACCCAGTACTTC.

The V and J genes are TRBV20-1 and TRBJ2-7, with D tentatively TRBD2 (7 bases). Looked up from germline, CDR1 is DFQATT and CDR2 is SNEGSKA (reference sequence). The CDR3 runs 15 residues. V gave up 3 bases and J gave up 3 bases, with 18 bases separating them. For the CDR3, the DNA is TGCAGTGCTAGTTTCCCAGTGAGGGGGGGCTACGAGCAGTACTTC. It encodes CSASFPVRGGYEQYF.

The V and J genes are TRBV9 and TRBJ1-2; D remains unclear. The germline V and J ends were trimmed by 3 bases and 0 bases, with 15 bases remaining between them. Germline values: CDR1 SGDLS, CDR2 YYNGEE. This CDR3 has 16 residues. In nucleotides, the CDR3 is TGTGCCAGCAGCGCGGAAGTTGGAGAACCTAACTATGGCTACACCTTC. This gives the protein CASSAEVGEPNYGYTF.

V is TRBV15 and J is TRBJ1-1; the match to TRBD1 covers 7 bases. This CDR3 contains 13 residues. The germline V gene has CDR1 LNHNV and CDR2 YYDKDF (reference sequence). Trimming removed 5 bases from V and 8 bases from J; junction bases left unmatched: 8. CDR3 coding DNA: TGTGCCACCAGCGTCAGACAGGGAGGGGAAGCTTTCTTT. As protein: CATSVRQGGEAFF.

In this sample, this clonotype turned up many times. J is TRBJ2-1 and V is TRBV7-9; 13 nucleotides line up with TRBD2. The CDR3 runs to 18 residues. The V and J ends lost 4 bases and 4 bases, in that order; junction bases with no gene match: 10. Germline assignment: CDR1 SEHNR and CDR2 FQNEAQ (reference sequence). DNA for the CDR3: TGTGCCAGCAGCTCCCTGACTAGCGGGGGGACTAGGTACAATGAGCAGTTCTTC. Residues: CASSSLTSGGTRYNEQFF.

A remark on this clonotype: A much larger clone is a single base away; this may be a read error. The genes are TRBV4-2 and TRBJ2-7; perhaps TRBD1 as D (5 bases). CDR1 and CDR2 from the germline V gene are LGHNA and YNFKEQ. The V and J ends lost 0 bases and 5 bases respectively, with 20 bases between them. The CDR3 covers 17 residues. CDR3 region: CASSQERAGHNFHEQYF. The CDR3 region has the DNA TGTGCCAGCAGCCAAGAAAGGGCAGGGCATAATTTCCACGAGCAGTACTTC.